A single sample is the source of the 24 T cell receptor beta chains below, sequenced in a study of cytomegalovirus exposure and HLA in healthy donors (dated by TCRdb to the late 2010s). To prepare the library, the immunoSEQ multiplex PCR assay was applied. For the multiplex PCR, a mixture combining 60 forward primers for TCR Vbeta segments and 13 reverse primers for TCR Jbeta segments was used. TCRdb took this table from immuneACCESS and kept in-frame rearrangements with V and J called. Such tables lack part of the clones; where checked against another copy, unresolved V genes explain under half of the gap, and the rest is unexplained. The sample table lists 85,000 to 130,000 clones, over 70% of them with a count of one. 2.5% to 3% of the sample belongs to the ten largest clones. The sequenced material came from PBMCs. These receptors were obtained from a male donor in good health and CMV-seropositive.

V is TRBV27 and J is TRBJ1-4; 7 bases align to TRBD1. The CDR3 covers 14 residues. Losses at the gene ends were 10 bases for V and 8 bases for J; bases not matched to a gene: 13. Looked up from germline, CDR1 is MNHEY and CDR2 is SMNVEV (reference sequence). The CDR3: CATRSLDRQEKLFF. CDR3 sequence (DNA): TGTGCCACCCGATCCCTGGACAGGCAAGAAAAACTGTTTTTT.

The CDR3 DNA sequence: TGCAGCGTTGTAGGACTACCGTACGAGCAGTACTTC. Amino acids: CSVVGLPYEQYF. The rearrangement uses TRBV29-1 and TRBJ2-7, with D possibly being TRBD2 (6 bases). The CDR3 consists of 12 residues. Germline assignment: CDR1 SQVTM and CDR2 ANQGSEA. V gave up 4 bases and J gave up 4 bases, with 11 bases separating them.

This sequence joins TRBV4-3 and TRBJ2-1; 9 bases agree with TRBD2. Trimming removed 0 bases from V and 10 bases from J; junction bases left unmatched: 13. The length of the CDR3 is 17 residues. Looked up from germline, CDR1 is LGHNA and CDR2 is YSLEER. The CDR3 region is CASSQDLAGGPGSEQFF. In nucleotides, the CDR3 is TGCGCCAGCAGCCAAGATCTTGCGGGGGGGCCAGGGTCGGAGCAGTTCTTC.

There are a few counts of this clone. The V call is TRBV27, the J call TRBJ2-3; D possibly corresponds to TRBD2 (5 bases). This CDR3 comprises 14 residues. Trimming removed 1 base at V and 2 bases at J, with 7 bases between. The germline gives CDR1 MNHEY, CDR2 SMNVEV (reference sequence). DNA of the CDR3: TGTGCCAGCAGTTTATACGGACTCACAGATACGCAGTATTTT. Translated: CASSLYGLTDTQYF.

The rearrangement uses TRBV4-1 and TRBJ2-3, with 8 positions matching TRBD2. The CDR3 extends over 15 amino acids. V was clipped by 4 bases and J by 5 bases; unmatched bases: 8. Germline CDR1 MGHRA, CDR2 YSYEKL. The CDR3 bases are TGCGCCAGCAGCCGCACCGGGGGGGCGGTAGATACGCAGTATTTT. This sequence encodes CASSRTGGAVDTQYF.

The table lists this clone with a few counts. Sequence at one end of the junction differs from germline and may be a read error. The chain uses TRBV7-7 and TRBJ2-5; a weak D match, TRBD1 (5 bases). Germline assignment: CDR1 SSHAT and CDR2 FNYEAQ (reference sequence). The CDR3 sequence is 14 residues long. Written as DNA, the CDR3 is TGTGCTAGCAGCGAGGACATCGAGGTTGGGACCCAGTACTTC. Translated, it gives CASSEDIEVGTQYF.

In this sample, this clone turned up a few times. V usage is TRBV5-4 and J usage is TRBJ2-5, with 7 nucleotides matching TRBD1. CDR1 SGHNT and CDR2 YYREEE come from the germline V gene (reference sequence). This CDR3 is 14 amino acids long. The V gene end was trimmed by 4 bases and the J gene end by 1 base; junction bases not matched to a gene: 4. The CDR3 protein is CASSGRTGQETQYF. The DNA for the CDR3 is TGTGCCAGCAGCGGTCGGACAGGCCAAGAGACCCAGTACTTC. Variable domain in full (rest from reference TRBV5-4 and TRBJ2-5): ETGVTQSPTHLIKTRGQQVTLRCSSQSGHNTVSWYQQALGQGPQFIFQYYREEENGRGNFPPRFSGLQFPNYSSELNVNALELDDSALYLCASSGRTGQETQYFGPGTRLLVL.

This clone showed up just once. The rearrangement joins TRBV6-1 to TRBJ1-1, with 7 positions matching TRBD1. The CDR3 has 11 residues. CDR1 is MNHNS and CDR2 is SASEGT in the germline V gene. V lost 6 bases to trimming and J lost 8 bases; unmatched junction nucleotides: 3. CDR3 loop: CASREDREAFF. CDR3 DNA sequence: TGTGCCAGCAGGGAGGACAGGGAAGCTTTCTTT.

There are many counts of this clone. The chain carries TRBV6-4 and TRBJ2-5; 8 bases line up with TRBD1. The CDR3 loop spans 16 amino acids. Germline CDR1 is MRHNA and CDR2 is SNTAGT. Germline trimming cut 5 bases from V and 5 bases from J; bases unmatched to any gene: 13. The CDR3 DNA reads as TGTGCCAGCAGTAAAGATCTCAGGGGGCTCAGGGAGACCCAGTACTTC. This codes for CASSKDLRGLRETQYF.

The sample holds a few counts of this clone. The chain combines TRBV9 with TRBJ2-3; D unclear. The CDR3 consists of 12 residues. The germline V gene encodes CDR1 SGDLS and CDR2 YYNGEE. Trimming pared 3 bases from V and 1 base from J, leaving 3 bases between. In DNA, the CDR3 is TGTGCCAGCAGCGCGGGCACAGATACGCAGTATTTT. Protein sequence: CASSAGTDTQYF. The full variable domain, with the rest looked up from reference TRBV9 and TRBJ2-3, is DSGVTQTPKHLITATGQRVTLRCSPRSGDLSVYWYQQSLDQGLQFLIQYYNGEERAKGNILERFSAQQFPDLHSELNLSSLELGDSALYFCASSAGTDTQYFGPGTRLTVL.

The chain couples TRBV18 to TRBJ2-5; 7 bases agree with TRBD2. Germline V gene data show CDR1 as KGHSH and CDR2 as LQKENI. The V segment lost 3 bases and the J segment 5 bases; nucleotides outside the gene matches: 6. CDR3 size: 14 residues. The CDR3, as DNA: TGTGCCAGCTCACCCCAGATGGGAGGGGAGACCCAGTACTTC. It encodes CASSPQMGGETQYF. The full variable domain, its missing parts supplied by reference TRBV18 and TRBJ2-5, is NAGVMQNPRHLVRRRGQEARLRCSPMKGHSHVYWYRQLPEEGLKFMVYLQKENIIDESGMPKERFSAEFPKEGPSILRIQQVVRGDSAAYFCASSPQMGGETQYFGPGTRLLVL.

V usage is TRBV27 and J usage is TRBJ2-7; D possibly corresponds to TRBD1 (6 bases). This CDR3 is built from 15 residues. The V end lost 3 bases, the J end lost 5 bases, and 17 bases lay between the germline ends. Germline V CDR1 and CDR2: MNHEY, SMNVEV (reference sequence). This CDR3 reads CASSLIGTLTHEQYF. Here the CDR3 DNA reads TGTGCCAGCAGTTTGATCGGGACACTAACCCACGAGCAGTACTTC.

This sequence joins TRBV19 and TRBJ1-6; D not certain. V lost 7 bases, J lost 3 bases, and 16 bases lay in between. Germline V gene data show CDR1 as LNHDA and CDR2 as SQIVND (reference sequence). The CDR3 runs 16 residues. CDR3 sequence reads: CASTDIGSFYNSPLHF. The CDR3 DNA is TGTGCCAGTACCGACATCGGGAGTTTCTATAATTCACCCCTCCACTTT.

This clone was detected only once. J is TRBJ2-1 and V is TRBV27; TRBD1 agrees at 10 bases. Losses at the gene ends were 5 bases for V and 4 bases for J; bases not matched to a gene: 8. CDR3 length equals 16 residues. Germline CDR1 is MNHEY and CDR2 is SMNVEV (reference sequence). The CDR3 reads CASSRKDRGRYNEQFF. The CDR3 DNA is TGTGCCAGCAGTAGGAAGGACAGGGGGAGGTACAATGAGCAGTTCTTC.

This chain uses TRBV6-5 with TRBJ2-5; D is uncertain. The V and J ends lost 0 bases and 5 bases respectively, with 7 bases between them. This CDR3 contains 13 residues. CDR1 is MNHEY and CDR2 is SVGAGI in the germline V gene. The DNA of the CDR3 is TGTGCCAGCAGTTACTCGACATCGGAGACCCAGTACTTC. Translation: CASSYSTSETQYF.

CDR3 residues: CASSPTGISNIQYF. As DNA, the CDR3 is TGTGCCAGCAGTCCGACAGGGATCTCAAACATTCAGTACTTC. The chain uses TRBV28 and TRBJ2-4; 7 bases fit TRBD1. CDR1 is MDHEN, CDR2 SYDVKM, per germline. CDR3 length: 14 amino acids. Germline trimming cut 5 bases from V and 6 bases from J; bases unmatched to any gene: 7.

In this sample, this clone turned up once. The chain joins TRBV7-2 to TRBJ2-7, with D tentatively TRBD1 (6 bases). V was cut by 5 bases and J by 2 bases, with 16 bases left in between. The CDR3 contains 15 residues. The germline CDR1 and CDR2 sequences are SGHTA and FQGNSA. The CDR3, as DNA: TGTGCCAGCAGCGGACAAGTTGGGGGCCCCTACGAGCAGTACTTC. Translation gives CASSGQVGGPYEQYF.

This clone was seen more than once but under ten times. V and J are TRBV5-4 and TRBJ2-2, with 7 positions matching TRBD2. This CDR3 has 19 residues. Trimming took 0 bases from V and 2 from J; bases not matched to a gene: 13. Germline CDR1 and CDR2: SGHNT and YYREEE (reference sequence). The CDR3 reads CASSLASRGDQPNTGELFF. For the CDR3, the DNA is TGTGCCAGCAGCTTGGCTTCTCGGGGGGACCAACCAAACACCGGGGAGCTGTTTTTT.

V is TRBV21-1 and J is TRBJ1-4; the listed D gene, TRBD1, was not tested against the DNA. TRBV21-1 is recorded as a pseudogene. The CDR3 is 11 residues long. This CDR3 is CASSKEEDSIF. CDR3 DNA: TGTGCCAGCAGCAAAGAAGAGGACAGCATTTTT.

The chain's CDR3 is CASSLGPDTQYF. The DNA of the CDR3 is TGTGCCAGTAGTCTGGGGCCAGATACGCAGTATTTT. The V gene is TRBV19, the J gene TRBJ2-3; a possible D gene is TRBD1 (5 bases). The ends were cut back, 5 bases at V and 4 bases at J, with 7 bases in the middle. This CDR3 region has 12 residues. CDR1 is LNHDA and CDR2 is SQIVND in the germline V gene (reference sequence). Looking up the rest from reference TRBV19 and TRBJ2-3 gives the full variable domain: DGGITQSPKYLFRKEGQNVTLSCEQNLNHDAMYWYRQDPGQGLRLIYYSQIVNDFQKGDIAEGYSVSREKKESFPLTVTSAQKNPTAFYLCASSLGPDTQYFGPGTRLTVL.

The chain has TRBV29-1 and TRBJ2-7; the D gene is possibly TRBD2 (6 bases). V was clipped by 4 bases and J by 3 bases, with 16 bases between them. Germline values: CDR1 SQVTM, CDR2 ANQGSEA. The CDR3 consists of 14 residues. CDR3 in DNA: TGCAGCGTTGGCTCGGGGGAGAGCGGCTACGAGCAGTACTTC. This gives the protein CSVGSGESGYEQYF.

This clone was picked up one time. V is TRBV27 and J is TRBJ2-5, with 12 bases aligning to TRBD2. CDR3 length: 16 residues. Unmatched junction bases numbered 3, after V lost 1 base and J lost 3 bases. Germline values: CDR1 MNHEY, CDR2 SMNVEV (reference sequence). The CDR3 loop reads CASSLFRTSGKETQYF. CDR3 coding DNA: TGTGCCAGCAGTTTATTCCGGACTAGCGGGAAAGAGACCCAGTACTTC.

This clone was detected only once. The chain has TRBV4-3 and TRBJ2-1, with 9 bases that match TRBD1. V lost 0 bases to trimming and J lost 6 bases; unmatched junction nucleotides: 9. This CDR3 is built from 17 residues. CDR1 LGHNA and CDR2 YSLEER come from the germline V gene. The CDR3 DNA reads as TGCGCCAGCAGCCAAGATCCCCCGGGACAGGGAATCAATGAGCAGTTCTTC. This translates into CASSQDPPGQGINEQFF.

The genes are TRBV6-1 and TRBJ1-3, with D possibly TRBD1 on 6 matching bases. Looked up from germline, CDR1 is MNHNS and CDR2 is SASEGT. This CDR3 has 13 amino acids. Trimming shortened V by 4 bases and J by 4 bases, and 8 bases separated the two germline ends. The CDR3 loop is CASSVQGGNTIYF. The CDR3 DNA sequence: TGTGCCAGCAGTGTACAGGGAGGAAACACCATATATTTT.